A selection of T cell receptor beta chains follows, all from one sample in a study of OX40 agonist ivuxolimab in advanced cancers. Profiled with immunoSEQ multiplex PCR; TCRdb holds only in-frame clones, not every one. This sample has about 79,000 clones, with 92% found just once. The sample was CD4+ or CD8+ T cells sorted from blood, taken in a trial of the OX40 agonist ivuxolimab. These receptors were obtained from an adult with an advanced solid tumor such as melanoma, head and neck, liver or kidney cancer. Both conserved end residues are part of each CDR3. D genes are given only for firm matches. Rows give clone size only sometimes, using once, few, many, or a class for an expanded clone.

TRBV19	TRBJ2-7	-	-	CASSIDGPSSYEQYF	TGTGCCAGTAGTATAGATGGTCCAAGTTCCTACGAGCAGTACTTC
TRBV7-2	TRBJ2-7	-	few	CASSLRLLYEQYF	TGTGCCAGCAGCTTAAGACTACTCTACGAGCAGTACTTC
TRBV11-1	TRBJ2-7	TRBD1	-	CASTTTGRGTGDYEQYF	TGTGCCAGCACTACCACGGGGCGCGGGACAGGGGATTACGAGCAGTACTTC
TRBV19	TRBJ1-1	-	-	CASSTDGDTEAFF	TGTGCCAGTAGTACGGACGGGGACACTGAAGCTTTCTTT
TRBV10-3	TRBJ2-3	TRBD2	-	CATRTSGSTDTQYF	TGTGCCACGCGGACTAGCGGGAGCACAGATACGCAGTATTTT
TRBV7-3	TRBJ1-5	-	-	CASSPILGGNQPQHF	TGTGCCAGCAGCCCGATCCTTGGGGGCAATCAGCCCCAGCATTTT
TRBV18	TRBJ1-5	-	-	CASSFQEGSHQPQHF	TGTGCCAGCTCGTTTCAGGAGGGGTCCCATCAGCCCCAGCATTTT
TRBV7-9	TRBJ1-2	-	-	CASSPPGAGYGYTF	TGTGCCAGCAGCCCTCCCGGGGCCGGTTATGGCTACACCTTC
TRBV19	TRBJ2-1	-	once	CASATWYEQFF	TGTGCCTCGGCAACTTGGTATGAGCAGTTCTTC
TRBV7-8	TRBJ2-7	TRBD2	-	CASSSKAGRPEQYF	TGTGCCAGCAGCTCCAAAGCGGGACGCCCCGAGCAGTACTTC
TRBV5-1	TRBJ1-4	-	-	CASSPTGIYEKLFF	TGCGCCAGCAGCCCAACTGGGATATATGAAAAACTGTTTTTT
TRBV30	TRBJ1-1	-	-	CAWKGGVRVTEAFF	TGTGCCTGGAAGGGGGGCGTTAGGGTCACTGAAGCTTTCTTT
TRBV9	TRBJ1-1	TRBD1	-	CASSVGRGTVDTEAFF	TGTGCCAGCAGCGTAGGGCGGGGGACAGTTGACACTGAAGCTTTCTTT
TRBV5-1	TRBJ2-5	TRBD1	-	CASSLRRTGGSETQYF	TGCGCCAGCAGCCTGAGACGGACAGGGGGCTCGGAGACCCAGTACTTC
TRBV2	TRBJ2-7	TRBD1	-	CASNWDRGYEQYF	TGTGCCAGCAATTGGGACAGAGGCTACGAGCAGTACTTC
TRBV18	TRBJ2-7	-	once	CASSPRGYEQYF	TGTGCCAGCTCACCCCGCGGGTACGAGCAGTACTTC
TRBV5-1	TRBJ2-3	-	-	CASSFTSIIGDTQYF	TGCGCCAGCAGCTTCACTAGCATAATAGGGGATACGCAGTATTTT
TRBV7-2	TRBJ2-5	TRBD1	-	CASSTRGGTGGMETQYF	TGTGCCAGCAGCACCAGAGGGGGGACAGGGGGCATGGAGACCCAGTACTTC
TRBV23-1	TRBJ1-6	-	-	CASSHRTHSPLHF	TGCGCCAGCAGTCACAGGACACATTCACCCCTCCACTTT
TRBV5-1	TRBJ2-3	TRBD1	-	CASSLTGTDTDTQYF	TGCGCCAGCAGTCTGACCGGGACAGACACAGATACGCAGTATTTT
TRBV10-3	TRBJ2-3	-	-	CAISDSPTSISTDTQYF	TGTGCCATCAGTGACTCCCCCACTAGCATTAGCACAGATACGCAGTATTTT
TRBV11-3	TRBJ1-3	-	-	CASSPQGSARGNTIYF	TGTGCCAGCAGCCCCCAGGGATCCGCGCGGGGAAACACCATATATTTT